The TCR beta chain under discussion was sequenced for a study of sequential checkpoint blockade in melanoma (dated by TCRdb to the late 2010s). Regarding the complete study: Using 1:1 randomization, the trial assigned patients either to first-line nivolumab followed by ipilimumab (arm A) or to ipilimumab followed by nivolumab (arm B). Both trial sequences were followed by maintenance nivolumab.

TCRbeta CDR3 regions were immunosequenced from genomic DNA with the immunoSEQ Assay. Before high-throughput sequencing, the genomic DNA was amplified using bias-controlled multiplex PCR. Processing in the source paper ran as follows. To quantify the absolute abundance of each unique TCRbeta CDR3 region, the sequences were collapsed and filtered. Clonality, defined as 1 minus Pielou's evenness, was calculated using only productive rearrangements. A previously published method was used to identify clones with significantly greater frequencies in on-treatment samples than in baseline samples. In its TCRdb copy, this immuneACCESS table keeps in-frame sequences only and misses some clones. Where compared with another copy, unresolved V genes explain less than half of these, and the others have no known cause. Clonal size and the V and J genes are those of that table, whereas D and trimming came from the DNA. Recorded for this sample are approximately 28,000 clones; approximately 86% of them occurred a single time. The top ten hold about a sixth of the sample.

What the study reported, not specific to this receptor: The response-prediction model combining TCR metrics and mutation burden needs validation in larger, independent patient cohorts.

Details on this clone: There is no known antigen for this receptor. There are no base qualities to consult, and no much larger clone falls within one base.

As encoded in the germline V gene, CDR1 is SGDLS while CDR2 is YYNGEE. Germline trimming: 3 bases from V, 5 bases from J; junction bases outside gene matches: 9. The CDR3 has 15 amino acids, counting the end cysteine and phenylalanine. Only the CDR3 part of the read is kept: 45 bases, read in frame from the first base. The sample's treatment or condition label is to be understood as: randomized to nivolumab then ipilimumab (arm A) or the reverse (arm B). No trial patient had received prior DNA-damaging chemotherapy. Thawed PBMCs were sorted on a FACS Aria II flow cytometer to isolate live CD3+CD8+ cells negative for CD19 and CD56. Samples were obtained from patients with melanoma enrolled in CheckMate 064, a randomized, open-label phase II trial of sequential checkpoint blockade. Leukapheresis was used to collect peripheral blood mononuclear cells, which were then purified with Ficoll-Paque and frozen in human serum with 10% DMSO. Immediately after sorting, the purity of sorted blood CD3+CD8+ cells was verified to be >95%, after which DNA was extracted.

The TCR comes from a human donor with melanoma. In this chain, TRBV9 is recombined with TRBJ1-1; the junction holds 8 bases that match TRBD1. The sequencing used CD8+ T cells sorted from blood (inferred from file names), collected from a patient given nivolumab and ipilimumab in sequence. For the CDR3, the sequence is CASSGKDRAITEAFF. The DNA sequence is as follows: TGTGCCAGCAGCGGAAAGGACAGGGCGATAACTGAAGCTTTCTTT.